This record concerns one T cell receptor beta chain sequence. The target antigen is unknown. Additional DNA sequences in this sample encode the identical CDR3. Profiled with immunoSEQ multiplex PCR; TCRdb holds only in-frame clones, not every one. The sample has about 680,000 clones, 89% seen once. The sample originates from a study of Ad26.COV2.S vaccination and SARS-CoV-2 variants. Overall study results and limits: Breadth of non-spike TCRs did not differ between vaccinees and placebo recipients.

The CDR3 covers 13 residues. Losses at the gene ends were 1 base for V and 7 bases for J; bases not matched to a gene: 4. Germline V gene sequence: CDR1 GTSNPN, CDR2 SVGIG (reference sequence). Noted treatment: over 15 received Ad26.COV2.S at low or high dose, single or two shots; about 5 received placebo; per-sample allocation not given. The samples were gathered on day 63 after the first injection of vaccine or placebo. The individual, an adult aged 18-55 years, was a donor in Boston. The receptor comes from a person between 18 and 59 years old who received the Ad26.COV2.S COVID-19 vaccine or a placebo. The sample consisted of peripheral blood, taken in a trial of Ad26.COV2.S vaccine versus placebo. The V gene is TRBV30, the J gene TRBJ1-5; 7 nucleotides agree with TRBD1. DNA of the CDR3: TGTGCCTGGAGTGCGCAGGGGGACCAGCCCCAGCATTTT. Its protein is CAWSAQGDQPQHF.